This TCR beta chain was sequenced for a study of blood T cell repertoires in COVID-19. At the level of the study: The United States, Italy and Spain provided the acute and convalescent COVID-19 samples. T cells, B-cell-depleted T cells, or PBMCs supplied cDNA or gDNA.

After removal of 6 bases from V and 0 bases from J, the junction contained 7 bases not matched to a gene. The CDR3 is made up of 16 amino acids. Germline values: CDR1 MDHEN, CDR2 SYDVKM. Here immunoSEQ multiplex PCR was the method, and the copy in TCRdb shows in-frame clones only, minus some. The sample lists some 240,000 clones; roughly nine tenths were seen once. Enrolment of Seattle patients took place during active infection, and they were followed longitudinally. This clonotype originated in a man in his sixties with COVID-19, enrolled during active disease. Sequences were obtained from peripheral blood. V and J are TRBV28 and TRBJ1-4, with 7 positions matching TRBD1. CDR3 bases: TGTGCCAGCAGCCTCGACAGGGCCCCAACTAATGAAAAACTGTTTTTT. As protein: CASSLDRAPTNEKLFF.